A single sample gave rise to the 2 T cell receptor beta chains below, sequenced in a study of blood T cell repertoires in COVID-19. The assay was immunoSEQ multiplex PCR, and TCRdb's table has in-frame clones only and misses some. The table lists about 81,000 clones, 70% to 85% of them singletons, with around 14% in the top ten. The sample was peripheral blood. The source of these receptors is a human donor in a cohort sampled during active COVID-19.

CDR3 sequence reads: CASSFAGRNEQFF. For the CDR3, the DNA is TGTGCCAGCAGTTTTGCGGGGAGGAATGAGCAGTTCTTC. V gene TRBV27 combines with J gene TRBJ2-1, with D tentatively TRBD2 (6 bases). This CDR3 spans 13 amino acids. CDR1 is MNHEY, CDR2 SMNVEV, per germline (reference sequence). Deletions cut 3 bases from V and 7 bases from J, with 10 bases between.

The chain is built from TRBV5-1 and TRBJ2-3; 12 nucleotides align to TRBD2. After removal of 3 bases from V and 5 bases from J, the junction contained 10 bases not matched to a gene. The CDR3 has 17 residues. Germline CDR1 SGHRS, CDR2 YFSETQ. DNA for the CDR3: TGCGCCAGCAGCTCGGGACCTAGCGGGGGGGCTCAAGATACGCAGTATTTT. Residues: CASSSGPSGGAQDTQYF.